This paragraph reports one T cell receptor (beta chain). These data belong to a study of PD-L1 blockade in urothelial cancer. Study in general: Patients' atezolizumab regimen, 1,200 mg intravenously every 3 weeks, began around 2014.

Germline assignment: CDR1 SGHRS and CDR2 YFSETQ. This CDR3 comprises 16 residues. V was pared by 0 bases and J by 0 bases, with 10 bases between. Assay: immunoSEQ multiplex PCR; the TCRdb copy retains only in-frame clones and omits some. The profile covers about 52,000 clones, with approximately 84% appearing a single time and about 1.2% taken by the ten largest. Time point described: pretreatment peripheral blood. Locally advanced or metastatic urothelial carcinoma affected the patients. This sequence originates from a man aged 45 to 65 with urothelial cancer. The sample was PBMCs, taken around atezolizumab (anti-PD-L1) treatment. The chain is built from TRBV5-1 and TRBJ1-3; no definite D call. Here the CDR3 reads CASSLAPGSSGNTIYF. The CDR3 coding sequence is TGCGCCAGCAGCTTGGCCCCGGGGAGCTCTGGAAACACCATATATTTT.